The T cell receptor (beta chain) under discussion was sequenced for a study of regulatory T cells in long-lasting Graves disease (dated by TCRdb to the early 2020s). In the study overall: Persistent Graves' disease was defined as persistently positive TSH receptor autoantibodies together with antithyroid drug treatment for over 5 years. Persistent Graves' disease patients were compared with newly diagnosed Graves' disease patients by peripheral blood TCR sequencing and RNA sequencing. Persistent Graves' disease patients in the clinical cohort had taken antithyroid drugs for approximately 10 years on average. The study was conducted in China and was registered as a clinical trial. A total of some 35 samples underwent TCR sequencing: approximately 13 from persistent and 20 from newly diagnosed Graves' disease patients.

Turning to this clonotype: This clone's antigen is unknown. The sample holds no much larger clone one base away, and base qualities are not on file.

Results and caveats for the whole study, not just this receptor: Peripheral blood alone was examined, since thyroid tissue, which constituted the primary lesion, could not be accessed. Compared with newly diagnosed patients, patients with persistent Graves' disease had lower TCR Shannon entropy and fewer highly expanded clones, which suggests clonal expansion. The authors acknowledged the small sample size as a limitation that may reduce accuracy. Only the TCR beta chain was sequenced and analyzed. Persistent patients shared more public clonotypes among themselves (around 2,500) than newly diagnosed patients did (about 970). Preferential use of TRBV28, TRBJ1-2 and TRBJ2-5 was observed in persistent disease, whereas TRBV20-1 and TRBJ2-1 were favored in newly diagnosed disease.

The library was made by multiplex PCR. The reads were generated on an Illumina HiSeq 4000. iRepertoire HTBI primers and Arm-PCR amplification of CDR3 regions were used to construct TCR beta libraries. Before sequencing, the PCR products underwent gel purification. The original methods were these. A total of 62 TRBV and 14 TRBJ segments were identified across samples and were used for gene usage analysis of CDR3 amino acid clonotypes. COPE and FqMerger were used to merge filtered high-quality paired reads into contigs. BLAST was used to align contigs to IMGT TRBV, TRBD and TRBJ reference genes, and CDR3 was defined according to IMGT. Clonotypes above 0.1% frequency were classified as highly expanded clones. Shannon entropy was used to measure repertoire diversity, and the Gini coefficient was used to measure V-J evenness. A clonotype found in more than one individual was treated as public. The public reads were reprocessed in TCRdb via fastp at Q25 and MiXCR, keeping in-frame beta chains. Here each entry gathers all rows of one CDR3 protein and keeps the most common genes and DNA. These V and J calls originate from TCRdb's pipeline instead of the authors' own analysis. The sample includes roughly 300,000 distinct CDR3 sequences, with less than 20% observed a single time. Roughly 29% of the sample is in the top ten clones.

V is clipped by 0 bases and J by 2 bases, and the sequence between their germline boundaries is 14 bases long. The CDR3 covers 15 residues, taking in both the cysteine and the phenylalanine. The entry retains the CDR3 DNA only, 45 bases that are in frame from base 1. Reading the germline V gene (reference sequence) gives CDR1 DFQATT and CDR2 SNEGSKA. Sample time point, as interpreted from the label and publication: persistent/refractory GD, antithyroid drugs over 5 years with positive TRAb. For both TCR sequencing and RNA sequencing, RNA was extracted from PBMCs in TRIzol. The diagnosis of Graves' disease was made according to American Thyroid Association guidelines. Patients for the study were recruited at an endocrinology department in Xi'an, China. Each patient gave around 9 milliliters of peripheral blood, collected in an EDTA anticoagulant tube. Ficoll Paque Plus density gradient separation was used to isolate PBMCs, and no additional T cell sorting was done. RNA quality was checked with an Agilent 2100 Bioanalyzer and agarose gel, and concentration with a NanoDrop 2000.

This sequence originates from a female donor with Graves disease. The receptor chain draws on TRBV20-1 and TRBJ2-7, with the D assignment possibly TRBD1 or TRBD2, given 5 matching bases for each. Specimen: peripheral blood mononuclear cells (PBMCs), collected when the disease was refractory, from a patient treated with antithyroid drugs. The DNA reads TGCAGTGCTAGAGATATGGGACGGCATACCTACGAGCAGTACTTC. Translated, this is CSARDMGRHTYEQYF.